The 15 T cell receptor beta chains presented below share a single source sample, sequenced in a study of blood T cell repertoires in COVID-19. This table comes from immunoSEQ multiplex PCR, and its TCRdb copy is limited to in-frame clones, with some not included. The profile shows roughly 200,000 clones, roughly 78% of them singletons. Sequencing was performed on peripheral blood. These receptors were collected from a man between 65 and 85 years old with active or convalescent COVID-19.

The rearrangement links TRBV7-2 to TRBJ1-4; maybe TRBD1 (5 bases). Germline V CDR1 and CDR2: SGHTA, FQGNSA. V lost 2 bases and J 5 bases, leaving 6 bases between the germline ends. The CDR3 is 13 residues long. CDR3 coding DNA: TGTGCCAGCAGCTTAAACAGGAATGAAAAACTGTTTTTT. It encodes CASSLNRNEKLFF.

The J gene is TRBJ1-1, the V gene TRBV29-1; D unclear. The V gene lost 3 bases and the J gene lost 2 bases, with 10 bases spanning the gap. Germline V gene data show CDR1 as SQVTM and CDR2 as ANQGSEA. The CDR3 runs 13 residues. The CDR3 bases are TGCAGCGTTGATGAAGCCTTTAACACTGAAGCTTTCTTT. This gives the protein CSVDEAFNTEAFF.

The chain recombines TRBV6-1 with TRBJ1-1; D not resolved. The CDR3 is 15 residues long. Between the trimmed V and J ends, which lost 2 bases and 1 base, there was a span of 11 bases. The germline V gene has CDR1 MNHNS and CDR2 SASEGT. CDR3 in DNA: TGTGCCAGCAGTGAAATGGGAGATGGGAACACTGAAGCTTTCTTT. Translated, it gives CASSEMGDGNTEAFF.

This clone was seen a few times. The chain has TRBV29-1 and TRBJ2-1, with D possibly being TRBD1 (6 bases). Germline loops: CDR1 SQVTM, CDR2 ANQGSEA. The CDR3 extends over 16 amino acids. V shed 5 bases and J shed 0 bases, with 17 bases lying between them. CDR3 DNA: TGCAGCGTTTCGGTTCAACAGGGAAGCTCCTACAATGAGCAGTTCTTC. Amino acids: CSVSVQQGSSYNEQFF.

The chain carries TRBV5-1 and TRBJ2-7; perhaps TRBD1 as D (5 bases). Looked up from germline, CDR1 is SGHRS and CDR2 is YFSETQ. This CDR3 spans 12 amino acids. V was trimmed by 1 base and J by 5 bases, leaving 7 bases between them. DNA for the CDR3: TGCGCCAGCAGCTTGCAGGGAAACGAGCAGTACTTC. Translation gives CASSLQGNEQYF.

V is TRBV5-5 and J is TRBJ2-1, with a tentative D call TRBD1 (6 bases). Germline V gene lookup returns CDR1 SGHKS and CDR2 YYEKEE (reference sequence). The CDR3 runs to 14 residues. Trimming cost V 0 bases and J 12 bases, with 16 bases left between them. The CDR3 here is CASSLGPGDKGQFF. For the CDR3, the DNA is TGTGCCAGCAGCTTGGGGCCAGGGGATAAGGGGCAGTTCTTC. Variable domain in full (rest from reference TRBV5-5 and TRBJ2-1): DAGVTQSPTHLIKTRGQQVTLRCSPISGHKSVSWYQQVLGQGPQFIFQYYEKEERGRGNFPDRFSARQFPNYSSELNVNALLLGDSALYLCASSLGPGDKGQFFGPGTRLTVL.

On this clone: This sample includes further DNA sequences coding for the same CDR3. The rearrangement links TRBV11-2 to TRBJ2-5; D gene uncertain. Looked up from germline, CDR1 is SGHAT and CDR2 is FQNNGV. The CDR3 consists of 13 residues. V was clipped by 0 bases and J by 4 bases, with 6 bases between them. The CDR3 is CASSLDRRETQYF. The CDR3 DNA reads as TGTGCCAGCAGCTTAGACAGGCGAGAGACCCAGTACTTC.

This chain uses TRBV5-1 with TRBJ2-1; 10 bases align to TRBD2. With V trimmed by 4 bases and J by 5 bases, 15 bases remained unmatched. CDR1 is SGHRS, CDR2 YFSETQ, per germline. The CDR3 is made up of 18 amino acids. CDR3 amino acids: CASSAPKVGTSANNEQFF. CDR3 bases: TGCGCCAGCAGCGCCCCAAAGGTGGGGACTAGCGCGAACAATGAGCAGTTCTTC.

The rearrangement uses TRBV10-1 and TRBJ2-7, with 7 positions matching TRBD1. The germline V gene has CDR1 WNHNN and CDR2 SYGVQD (reference sequence). This CDR3 region has 13 residues. V lost 6 bases, J lost 3 bases, and 5 bases stayed unmatched. CDR3: CASSRQGRYEQYF. In DNA form, the CDR3 reads TGCGCCAGCAGCCGACAGGGTCGCTACGAGCAGTACTTC.

The chain couples TRBV19 to TRBJ1-2; a weak D match, TRBD1 (6 bases). CDR1 is LNHDA and CDR2 is SQIVND in the germline V gene (reference sequence). V dropped 5 bases and J dropped 3 bases, with 25 bases sitting between them. This CDR3 has 18 amino acids. CDR3 loop: CASSPTGFAHTYHYGYTF. The CDR3 DNA sequence: TGTGCCAGTAGTCCTACAGGGTTCGCCCACACGTATCACTATGGCTACACCTTC. Combining the CDR3 with reference TRBV19 and TRBJ1-2 gives the whole variable domain DGGITQSPKYLFRKEGQNVTLSCEQNLNHDAMYWYRQDPGQGLRLIYYSQIVNDFQKGDIAEGYSVSREKKESFPLTVTSAQKNPTAFYLCASSPTGFAHTYHYGYTFGSGTRLTVV.

The V and J genes are TRBV30 and TRBJ1-1; 8 nucleotides align to TRBD1. Trimming cost V 6 bases and J 3 bases; bases outside gene matches: 6. This CDR3 has 13 residues. Germline CDR1 and CDR2: GTSNPN and SVGIG (reference sequence). CDR3 in amino acids: CACSQGADTEAFF. Here the CDR3 DNA reads TGTGCCTGTTCGCAGGGGGCGGACACTGAAGCTTTCTTT.

The chain employs TRBV7-9 and TRBJ2-2; no firm D call. Per the germline V gene, CDR1 is SEHNR and CDR2 is FQNEAQ (reference sequence). This CDR3 is built from 15 residues. Trimming took off 5 bases at V and 2 bases at J, with 12 bases between the two ends. In nucleotides, the CDR3 is TGTGCCAGCAGCCTAATTCCACTTAACACCGGGGAGCTGTTTTTT. Its translation is CASSLIPLNTGELFF.

The rearrangement links TRBV5-4 to TRBJ1-1; 7 bases fit TRBD1. J gave up 1 base and V 5 bases, and 5 bases lay outside the gene matches. Germline V gene data show CDR1 as SGHNT and CDR2 as YYREEE (reference sequence). The CDR3 length is 14 residues. The CDR3 DNA sequence: TGTGCCAGCAGTCCGACAGGGTCGAACACTGAAGCTTTCTTT. This gives the protein CASSPTGSNTEAFF.

The chain links TRBV6-6 to TRBJ1-4; possibly TRBD1 for D (5 bases). The germline CDR1 and CDR2 sequences are MNHNY and SVGAGI (reference sequence). The CDR3 is 13 residues long. V was clipped by 10 bases and J by 5 bases, with 14 bases between them. In DNA, the CDR3 is TGTGCCACAAATACAGGTGAAAATGAAAAACTGTTTTTT. This codes for CATNTGENEKLFF.

This clone was seen a few times. Other DNA sequences within the sample encode an identical CDR3. This rearrangement joins TRBV5-1 to TRBJ1-3; 7 positions match TRBD1. CDR1 and CDR2 (germline): SGHRS, YFSETQ. This CDR3 is built from 14 residues. V shed 0 bases and J 5 bases; nucleotides not matched to a gene: 2. CDR3 in amino acids: CASSLDRGRNTIYF. For the CDR3, the DNA is TGCGCCAGCAGCTTGGACAGGGGAAGAAACACCATATATTTT.